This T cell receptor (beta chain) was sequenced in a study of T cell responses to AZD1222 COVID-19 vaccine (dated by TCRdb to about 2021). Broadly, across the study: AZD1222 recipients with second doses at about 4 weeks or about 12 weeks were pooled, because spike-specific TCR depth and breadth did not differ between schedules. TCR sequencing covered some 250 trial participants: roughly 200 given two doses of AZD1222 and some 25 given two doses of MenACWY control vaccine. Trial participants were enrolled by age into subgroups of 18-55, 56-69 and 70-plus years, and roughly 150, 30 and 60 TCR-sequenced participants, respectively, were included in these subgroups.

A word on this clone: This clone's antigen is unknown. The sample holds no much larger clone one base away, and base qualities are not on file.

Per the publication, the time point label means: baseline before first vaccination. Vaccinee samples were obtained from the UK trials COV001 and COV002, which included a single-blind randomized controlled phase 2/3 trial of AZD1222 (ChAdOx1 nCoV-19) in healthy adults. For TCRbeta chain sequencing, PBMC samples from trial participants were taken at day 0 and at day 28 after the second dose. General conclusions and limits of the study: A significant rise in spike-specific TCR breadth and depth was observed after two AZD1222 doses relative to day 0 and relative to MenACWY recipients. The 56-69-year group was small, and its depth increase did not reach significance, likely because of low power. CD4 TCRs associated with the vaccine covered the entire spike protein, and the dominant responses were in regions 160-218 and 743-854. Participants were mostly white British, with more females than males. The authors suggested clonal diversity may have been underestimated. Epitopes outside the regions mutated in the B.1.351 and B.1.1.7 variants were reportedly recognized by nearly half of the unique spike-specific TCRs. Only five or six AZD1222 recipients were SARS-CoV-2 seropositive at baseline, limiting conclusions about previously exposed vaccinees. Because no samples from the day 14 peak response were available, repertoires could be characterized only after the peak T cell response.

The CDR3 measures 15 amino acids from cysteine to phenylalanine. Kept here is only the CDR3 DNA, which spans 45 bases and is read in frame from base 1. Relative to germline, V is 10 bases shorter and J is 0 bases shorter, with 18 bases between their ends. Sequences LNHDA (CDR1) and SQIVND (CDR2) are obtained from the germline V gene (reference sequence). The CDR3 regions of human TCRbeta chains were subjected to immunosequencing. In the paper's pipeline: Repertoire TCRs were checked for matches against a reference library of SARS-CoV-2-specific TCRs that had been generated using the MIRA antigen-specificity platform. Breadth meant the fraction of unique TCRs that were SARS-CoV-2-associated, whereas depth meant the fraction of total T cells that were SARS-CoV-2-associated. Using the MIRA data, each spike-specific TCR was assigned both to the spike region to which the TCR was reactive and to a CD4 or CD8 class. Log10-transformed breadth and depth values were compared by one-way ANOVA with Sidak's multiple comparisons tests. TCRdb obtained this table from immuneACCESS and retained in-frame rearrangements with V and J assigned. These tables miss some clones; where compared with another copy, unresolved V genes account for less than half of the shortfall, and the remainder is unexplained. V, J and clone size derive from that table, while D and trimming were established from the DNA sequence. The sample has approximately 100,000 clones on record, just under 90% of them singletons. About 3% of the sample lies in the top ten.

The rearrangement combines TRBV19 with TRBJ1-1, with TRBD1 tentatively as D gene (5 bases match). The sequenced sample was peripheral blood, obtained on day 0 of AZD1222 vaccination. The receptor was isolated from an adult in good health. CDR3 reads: CATLGGGGVNTEAFF. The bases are TGTGCCACCTTGGGAGGTGGAGGGGTGAACACTGAAGCTTTCTTT.